These 8 T cell receptor beta chains were sequenced from one sample in a study of T cells in Graves' hyperthyroidism and ophthalmopathy. It was RNA transcripts that yielded the amplified TCR beta CDR3 regions. Researchers ran a first-round RT-PCR on the TCR CDR3 using the HTBI primer set. TCRdb called the multiplex PCR reads again in MiXCR, with one record for every CDR3 protein. The sample gives roughly 840,000 distinct CDR3 sequences, about 38% of which show up once; 7% to 10% is in the top ten. Sample: blood. These receptors were collected from a young man with Graves' hyperthyroidism.

Regarding this clonotype: This is likely a read error, given that the CDR3 carries no conserved phenylalanine or tryptophan at its end. Because the CDR3's place on the DNA is in doubt, the DNA is left out and the CDR3 is given as listed by TCRdb. This rearrangement joins TRBV2 to TRBJ1-2; TRBD1 is the table's D call and was not checked against the DNA. The CDR3 length equals 11 residues, ends included. The germline V gene encodes CDR1 SNHLY and CDR2 FYNNEI. The CDR3 here is CASPYEGQSHP.

This clonotype was observed at least ten times. The J gene is TRBJ1-2, the V gene TRBV25-1, with TRBD1 as a possible D gene (5 bases). The length of the CDR3 is 13 residues. CDR1 is MGHDK, CDR2 SYGVNS, per germline. V was cut by 4 bases and J by 7 bases, with 13 bases left in between. The CDR3 nucleotides are TGTGCCAGCAGTGCTGAAGGGGCAGGTGGCTACACCTTC. Its translation: CASSAEGAGGYTF.

This clonotype was counted ten times or more. The V and J genes are TRBV20-1 and TRBJ1-6; a possible D gene is TRBD1 (5 bases). This CDR3 region has 13 residues. The V gene lost 1 base and the J gene lost 6 bases, with 7 bases spanning the gap. Germline-derived CDR1 and CDR2 are DFQATT and SNEGSKA (reference sequence). The CDR3, as DNA: TGCAGTGCTAGAGGGGGCTCTAATTCACCCCTCCACTTT. Translating gives CSARGGSNSPLHF.

In this sample, this clonotype turned up a few times. The V gene is TRBV12-3 or TRBV12-4, the J gene TRBJ2-7; no clear D. This CDR3 region has 15 residues. V was pared by 6 bases and J by 1 base, with 16 bases between. The CDR3 DNA reads TGTGCCAGCAGCCGACTCGCGGACGGATCCTACGAGCAGTACTTC. It encodes CASSRLADGSYEQYF.

This clonotype appeared once. This chain links TRBV19 with TRBJ1-3; D ambiguous. CDR3 length equals 14 residues. The V end lost 5 bases, the J end lost 0 bases, and 8 bases lay between the germline ends. The germline gives CDR1 LNHDA, CDR2 SQIVND (reference sequence). The CDR3 region has the DNA TGTGCCAGTAGTCGGTCTCTCTCTGGAAACACCATATATTTT. It specifies CASSRSLSGNTIYF. Full variable domain (outside the CDR3, taken from reference TRBV19 and TRBJ1-3): DGGITQSPKYLFRKEGQNVTLSCEQNLNHDAMYWYRQDPGQGLRLIYYSQIVNDFQKGDIAEGYSVSREKKESFPLTVTSAQKNPTAFYLCASSRSLSGNTIYFGEGSWLTVV.

There are many counts of this clonotype. V usage is TRBV6-5 and J usage is TRBJ2-5; a weak D match, TRBD1 (5 bases). Germline loops: CDR1 MNHEY, CDR2 SVGAGI. The ends were cut back, 7 bases at V and 5 bases at J, with 14 bases in the middle. The length of the CDR3 is 13 residues. The CDR3 DNA reads as TGTGCCAGCAAAGGACATCTTGGGGAGACCCAGTACTTC. Translated, it gives CASKGHLGETQYF.

The rearrangement links TRBV11-2 to TRBJ2-7; no clear D. Germline values: CDR1 SGHAT, CDR2 FQNNGV. CDR3 length: 17 amino acids. V lost 1 base and J lost 3, with 19 bases in between. The chain's CDR3 is CASSLGLVAELGYEQYF. The CDR3 DNA reads as TGTGCCAGCAGCTTAGGGTTAGTTGCGGAACTTGGCTACGAGCAGTACTTC.

The chain is built from TRBV10-3 and TRBJ2-7; possibly TRBD1 for D (6 bases). V lost 10 bases and J lost 5, with 15 bases in between. Germline CDR1 and CDR2: ENHRY and SYGVKD. This CDR3 contains 12 residues. The CDR3, as DNA: TGTGCCAGCCATACAGGGACCCACGAGCAGTACTTC. Amino acid sequence: CASHTGTHEQYF.